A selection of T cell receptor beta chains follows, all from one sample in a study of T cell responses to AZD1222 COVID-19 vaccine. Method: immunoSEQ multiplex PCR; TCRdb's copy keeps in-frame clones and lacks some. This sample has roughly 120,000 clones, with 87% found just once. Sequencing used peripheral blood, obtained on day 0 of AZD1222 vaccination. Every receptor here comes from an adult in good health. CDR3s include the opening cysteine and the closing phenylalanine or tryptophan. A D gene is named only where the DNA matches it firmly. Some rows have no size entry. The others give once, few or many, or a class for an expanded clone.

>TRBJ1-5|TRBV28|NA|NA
CASSPIHLRGNQPQHF
TGTGCCAGCAGTCCAATACATCTGCGAGGCAATCAGCCCCAGCATTTT
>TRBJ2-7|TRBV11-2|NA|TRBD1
CASSSGQGKHEQYF
TGTGCCAGCAGCTCAGGACAGGGGAAGCACGAGCAGTACTTC
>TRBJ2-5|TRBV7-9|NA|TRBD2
CASSLRGGGTSQETQYF
TGTGCCAGCAGCCTACGTGGCGGGGGAACGAGCCAAGAGACCCAGTACTTC
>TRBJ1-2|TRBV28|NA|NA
CASIQSGESYGYTF
TGTGCCAGCATCCAGTCGGGGGAGAGCTATGGCTACACCTTC
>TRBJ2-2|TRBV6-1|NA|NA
CASSDRRGGTGELFF
TGTGCCAGCAGTGACCGGCGGGGTGGGACCGGGGAGCTGTTTTTT
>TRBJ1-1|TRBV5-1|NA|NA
CASSLGSGGTEAFF
TGCGCCAGCAGCTTGGGATCGGGTGGGACTGAAGCTTTCTTT
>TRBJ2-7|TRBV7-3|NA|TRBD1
CASSLSGTGDEQYF
TGTGCCAGCAGCTTGAGCGGGACAGGGGACGAGCAGTACTTC
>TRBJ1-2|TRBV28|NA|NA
CASNPTGIVGGYTF
TGTGCCAGCAACCCGACCGGGATAGTTGGTGGCTACACCTTC
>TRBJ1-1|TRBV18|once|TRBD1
CASSPRGQGDLMHTEAFF
TGTGCCAGCTCTCCAAGGGGACAGGGGGACCTTATGCACACTGAAGCTTTCTTT
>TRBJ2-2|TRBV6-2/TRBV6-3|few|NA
CASSLYSFSGELFF
TGTGCCAGCAGCCTTTACTCGTTCTCCGGGGAGCTGTTTTTT
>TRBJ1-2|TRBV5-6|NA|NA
CASSLVSGGYTF
TGTGCCAGCAGCTTGGTGTCGGGTGGCTACACCTTC
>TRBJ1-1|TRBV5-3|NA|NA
CARSLVGTEAFF
TGTGCCAGAAGCTTGGTAGGCACTGAAGCTTTCTTT
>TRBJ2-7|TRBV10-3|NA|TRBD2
CAIKWREAQDEQYF
TGTGCCATCAAATGGCGGGAGGCGCAAGACGAGCAGTACTTC
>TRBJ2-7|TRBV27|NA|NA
CASSSPQGEQYF
TGTGCCAGCAGTTCGCCCCAGGGTGAGCAGTACTTC
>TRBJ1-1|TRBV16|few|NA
CASSLRGTFGAFF
TGTGCCAGCAGCCTGAGGGGGACCTTTGGAGCTTTCTTT
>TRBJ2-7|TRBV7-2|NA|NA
CASTIYNRAYEQYF
TGTGCCAGCACCATCTATAATAGGGCCTACGAGCAGTACTTC
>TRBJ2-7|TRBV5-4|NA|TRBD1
CASSISGTGTYEQYF
TGTGCCAGCAGCATTTCCGGGACAGGGACCTACGAGCAGTACTTC
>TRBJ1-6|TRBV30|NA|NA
CAWSDRDSPLHF
TGTGCCTGGAGCGACCGTGATTCACCCCTCCACTTT
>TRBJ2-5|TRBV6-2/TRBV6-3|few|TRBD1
CASSPGTGDQETQYF
TGTGCCAGCAGCCCTGGGACAGGGGACCAAGAGACCCAGTACTTC
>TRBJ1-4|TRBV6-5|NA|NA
CASTSGSFNEKLFF
TGTGCCAGCACCAGCGGATCCTTTAATGAAAAACTGTTTTTT
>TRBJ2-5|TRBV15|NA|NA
CATSRDKGGAGTQYF
TGTGCCACCAGCAGAGATAAGGGCGGGGCCGGGACCCAGTACTTC
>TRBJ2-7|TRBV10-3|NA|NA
CAIRQGLGVEQYF
TGTGCCATCAGGCAGGGGCTGGGTGTCGAGCAGTACTTC
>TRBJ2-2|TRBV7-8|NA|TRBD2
CASSVIAGNGELFF
TGTGCCAGCAGCGTAATAGCGGGAAACGGGGAGCTGTTTTTT
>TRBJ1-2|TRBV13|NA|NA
CASSSGKTTYLRLVDGYTF
TGTGCCAGCAGTTCCGGTAAGACTACATATCTAAGGTTGGTTGATGGCTACACCTTC
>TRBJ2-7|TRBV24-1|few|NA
CAPPGRGSSYEQYF
TGTGCCCCCCCTGGTCGGGGGAGCTCCTACGAGCAGTACTTC
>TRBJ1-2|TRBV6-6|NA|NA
CASSYNRDYGYTF
TGTGCCAGCAGTTACAATCGGGACTATGGCTACACCTTC
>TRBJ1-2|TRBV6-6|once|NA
CASSYPEGGYGYTF
TGTGCCAGCAGTTACCCAGAAGGGGGCTATGGCTACACCTTC
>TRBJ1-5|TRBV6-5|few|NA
CASTRQSNQPQHF
TGTGCCAGCACGCGACAGAGCAATCAGCCCCAGCATTTT
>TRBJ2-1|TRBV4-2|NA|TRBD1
CASSQGDRGGNEQFF
TGTGCCAGCAGCCAGGGGGACAGGGGGGGGAATGAGCAGTTCTTC
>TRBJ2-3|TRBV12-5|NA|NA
CASGPREDTQYF
TGTGCTAGTGGCCCTAGGGAAGATACGCAGTATTTT
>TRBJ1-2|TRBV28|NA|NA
CASTTGDGYTF
TGTGCCAGCACAACAGGAGATGGCTACACCTTC
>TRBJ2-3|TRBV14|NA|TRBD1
CASSPADRGWDTQYF
TGTGCCAGCAGCCCAGCGGACAGGGGTTGGGATACGCAGTATTTT